The 4 T cell receptor beta chains below were found in one sample sequenced in a study of T cell repertoires in cytomegalovirus infection. MiXCR was run by TCRdb on the reads, yielding one entry per CDR3 protein. This repertoire shows more than 150,000 distinct CDR3 sequences, less than 25% found once; its top ten account for approximately 11%. Sequenced input: PBMCs. Every receptor here comes from a human donor in good health (CMV status not recorded). Some clones in this sample may be carry-over from other donors' samples.

With respect to this clonotype: This may stem from a read error, because a much larger clone lies one nucleotide away. The chain recombines TRBV19 with TRBJ2-1; 8 bases fit TRBD1. The V and J ends lost 1 base and 3 bases, in that order; junction bases with no gene match: 5. Germline V lookup: CDR1 LNHDA, CDR2 SQIVND (reference sequence). This CDR3 spans 16 amino acids. CDR3 sequence reads: CASSIGQGISYNEQFF. Written as DNA, the CDR3 is TGTGCCAGTAGTATAGGACAGGGGATTAGCTACAATGAGCAGTTCTTC.

The chain employs TRBV19 and TRBJ1-1; unclear D gene. Germline CDR1 is LNHDA and CDR2 is SQIVND (reference sequence). V was pared by 2 bases and J by 1 base, with 5 bases between. CDR3 length: 13 residues. As DNA, the CDR3 is TGTGCCAGTAGTATATGGGAGAACACTGAAGCTTTCTTT. This gives the protein CASSIWENTEAFF.

This clonotype was picked up many times. This chain links TRBV7-2 with TRBJ2-5, with D perhaps TRBD1 (6 bases). Between the trimmed V and J ends, which lost 2 bases and 3 bases, there was a span of 13 bases. CDR3 length: 15 residues. The germline CDR1 and CDR2 sequences are SGHTA and FQGNSA. The CDR3, as DNA: TGTGCCAGCAGCTTATCCGGACAGTACAAAGAGACCCAGTACTTC. This sequence encodes CASSLSGQYKETQYF.

CDR3 in amino acids: CASSTRLAGETDTQYF. CDR3 nucleotides: TGTGCCAGCAGCACGAGACTAGCGGGAGAAACAGATACGCAGTATTTT. V usage is TRBV7-2 and J usage is TRBJ2-3; 12 nucleotides agree with TRBD2. The ends lost 5 bases at V and 3 bases at J; junction bases unmatched: 6. Germline V gene sequence: CDR1 SGHTA, CDR2 FQGNSA. The CDR3 totals 16 residues.